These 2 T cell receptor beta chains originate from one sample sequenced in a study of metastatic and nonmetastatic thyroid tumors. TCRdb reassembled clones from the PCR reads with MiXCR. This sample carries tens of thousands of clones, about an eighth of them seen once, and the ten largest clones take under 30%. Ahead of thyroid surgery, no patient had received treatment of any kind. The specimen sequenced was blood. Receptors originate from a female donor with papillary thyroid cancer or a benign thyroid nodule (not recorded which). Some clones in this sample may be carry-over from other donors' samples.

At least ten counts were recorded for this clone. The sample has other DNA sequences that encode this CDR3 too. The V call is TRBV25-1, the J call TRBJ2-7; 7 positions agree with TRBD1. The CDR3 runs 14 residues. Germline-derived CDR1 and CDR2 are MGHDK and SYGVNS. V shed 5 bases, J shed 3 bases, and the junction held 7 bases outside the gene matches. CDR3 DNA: TGTGCCAGCAGTCTACGGGACAGTTTCTACGAGCAGTACTTC. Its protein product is CASSLRDSFYEQYF.

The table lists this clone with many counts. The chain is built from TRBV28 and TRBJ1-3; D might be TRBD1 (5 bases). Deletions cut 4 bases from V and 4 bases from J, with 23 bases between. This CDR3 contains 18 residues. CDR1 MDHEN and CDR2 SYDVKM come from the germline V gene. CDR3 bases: TGTGCCAGCAGTTGGGGGTTTTTTCGGGGCCGTCCCGGAAACACCATATATTTT. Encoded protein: CASSWGFFRGRPGNTIYF.